The 28 T cell receptor beta chains below all came from one sample that was sequenced in a study of T cells in Graves' hyperthyroidism and ophthalmopathy (dated 2019 in TCRdb). Library construction relied on multiplex PCR. This sample was sequenced with an Illumina HiSeq 2000. The TCR beta CDR3 regions were amplified from the RNA transcripts. The TCR CDR3 was subjected to a first round of RT-PCR using the HTBI primer set and the Qiagen OneStep RT-PCR kit. TCRdb passed the public sequencing reads through fastp at Q25 and MiXCR, retaining productive beta sequences. Rows with a matching CDR3 protein are joined into one entry that keeps the most common DNA and genes. The sample contains 500,000 to 600,000 distinct CDR3 sequences, just under 20% of them found a single time. Roughly 44% of the sample comes from the top ten. Sample: blood. The receptors originated from a man aged 40-49 years with Graves' ophthalmopathy.

This clonotype was seen a handful of times. This chain's CDR3 is CASGTGHSGANVLTF. The DNA for the CDR3 is TGTGCCTCCGGGACAGGACACTCTGGGGCCAACGTCCTGACTTTC. This chain connects TRBV2 to TRBJ2-6, with 8 bases lining up with TRBD1. Germline V lookup: CDR1 SNHLY, CDR2 FYNNEI. This CDR3 is 15 amino acids long. With 11 bases clipped from V and 0 bases from J, the junction kept 6 bases outside the gene matches.

The chain recombines TRBV7-9 with TRBJ1-2; tentatively, D is TRBD1 (5 bases). Looked up from germline, CDR1 is SEHNR and CDR2 is FQNEAQ (reference sequence). Trimming pared 1 base from V and 2 bases from J, leaving 11 bases between. The CDR3 extends over 15 amino acids. The chain's CDR3 is CASSLDSGTNYGYTF. In DNA, the CDR3 is TGTGCCAGCAGCTTAGACTCTGGGACGAACTATGGCTACACCTTC.

The rearrangement uses TRBV3-1 and TRBJ2-7, with D tentatively TRBD2 (6 bases). V shed 4 bases and J shed 2 bases, with 15 bases lying between them. This CDR3 region has 15 residues. Looked up from germline, CDR1 is LGHDT and CDR2 is YNNKEL (reference sequence). CDR3 protein: CASSPFLAGPYEQYF. The CDR3 DNA sequence: TGTGCCAGCAGCCCCTTTCTTGCGGGACCCTACGAGCAGTACTTC.

The chain carries TRBV9 and TRBJ2-3, with D maybe TRBD2 (5 bases). The length of the CDR3 is 16 residues. The germline CDR1 and CDR2 sequences are SGDLS and YYNGEE. V gave up 0 bases and J gave up 0 bases, with 11 bases separating them. The CDR3 here is CASSVGGGLSTDTQYF. DNA of the CDR3: TGTGCCAGCAGCGTAGGTGGCGGGCTTAGCACAGATACGCAGTATTTT.

This clonotype has only a few counts. The rearrangement links TRBV19 to TRBJ1-1; a weak D match, TRBD1 (5 bases). The ends were cut back, 3 bases at V and 6 bases at J, with 14 bases in the middle. The CDR3 length is 14 residues. Per the germline V gene, CDR1 is LNHDA and CDR2 is SQIVND (reference sequence). In DNA, the CDR3 is TGTGCCAGTAGTATTAGGGGCTCGGAGGCTGAAGCTTTCTTT. Its protein product is CASSIRGSEAEAFF.

The table lists this clonotype with a count of one. One end of the junction does not line up with germline, which may come from a read error. The V gene is TRBV28, the J gene TRBJ2-7, with 7 bases identical to TRBD1. CDR1 is MDHEN, CDR2 SYDVKM, per germline. The CDR3 covers 13 residues. CDR3 in amino acids: CASIQGSPYEQHF. In DNA, the CDR3 is TGTGCCAGCATACAGGGGTCTCCCTACGAGCAGCACTTC.

This clonotype was counted a few times. V and J are TRBV6-1 and TRBJ2-1; 7 bases line up with TRBD2. After removal of 6 bases from V and 6 bases from J, the junction contained 11 bases not matched to a gene. The CDR3 contains 15 residues. Germline CDR1 is MNHNS and CDR2 is SASEGT. DNA of the CDR3: TGTGCCAGCAGCACCTTTGCGGGGGTCGTCAATGAGCAGTTCTTC. It codes for CASSTFAGVVNEQFF.

This clonotype was detected only a few times. The chain recombines TRBV7-3 with TRBJ2-1, with 10 bases identical to TRBD2. Germline V gene data show CDR1 as SGHTA and CDR2 as FQGTGA. The length of the CDR3 is 18 residues. The junction had 10 bases not matched to a gene; V was cut back by 3 bases and J by 2 bases. The CDR3: CASSFWTSGDPTYNEQFF. CDR3 sequence (DNA): TGTGCCAGCAGCTTCTGGACTAGCGGCGACCCCACCTACAATGAGCAGTTCTTC.

This clonotype showed up just a few times. This chain connects TRBV6-1 to TRBJ2-2; D is unresolved. Trimming took 3 bases from V and 2 from J, leaving 7 bases between them. There are 14 residues in the CDR3. CDR1 is MNHNS and CDR2 is SASEGT in the germline V gene. The CDR3 coding sequence is TGTGCCAGCAGTGACAGGCATAACACCGGGGAGCTGTTTTTT. This encodes CASSDRHNTGELFF.

This clonotype appeared many times. J is TRBJ1-1 and V is TRBV7-3; D is unclear. Germline-derived CDR1 and CDR2 are SGHTA and FQGTGA. The CDR3 is 16 amino acids. V lost 5 bases to trimming and J lost 1 base, with 17 bases between them. The CDR3 protein is CASSPQSRLQNTEAFF. Here the CDR3 DNA reads TGTGCCAGCAGCCCCCAATCAAGGCTTCAGAACACTGAAGCTTTCTTT.

This clonotype has a handful of counts. The rearrangement uses TRBV6-2 or TRBV6-3 and TRBJ1-5; 9 bases match TRBD1. The CDR3 extends over 14 amino acids. The V segment lost 6 bases and the J segment 7 bases; nucleotides outside the gene matches: 7. Germline CDR1 MNHEY, CDR2 SVGEGT. This CDR3 is CASRTGQGKQPQHF. In DNA form, the CDR3 reads TGTGCCAGCAGGACTGGACAGGGGAAACAGCCCCAGCATTTT.

The V and J genes are TRBV19 and TRBJ1-1; no reliable D call. CDR1 is LNHDA, CDR2 SQIVND, per germline (reference sequence). V lost 7 bases to trimming and J lost 0 bases, with 9 bases between them. The CDR3 has 13 amino acids. CDR3 region: CASKKGLNTEAFF. In DNA, the CDR3 is TGTGCCAGTAAGAAGGGATTGAACACTGAAGCTTTCTTT.

This clonotype turned up a few times. CDR3 coding DNA: TGTGCCAGCAGTGCCGGGGGGGTTCGGCCTAGCACAGATACGCAGTATTTT. Amino acids: CASSAGGVRPSTDTQYF. The chain uses TRBV28 and TRBJ2-3; 8 bases agree with TRBD2. Looked up from germline, CDR1 is MDHEN and CDR2 is SYDVKM. Trimming took 5 bases from V and 0 from J; bases not matched to a gene: 10. CDR3 length: 17 amino acids.

This clonotype was recorded at least ten times. This chain connects TRBV7-9 to TRBJ2-1, with TRBD2 matching over 13 bases. The V segment lost 4 bases and the J segment 8 bases; nucleotides outside the gene matches: 8. The CDR3 consists of 16 residues. Germline lookup yields CDR1 SEHNR and CDR2 FQNEAQ (reference sequence). DNA for the CDR3: TGTGCCAGCAGCTCCCTGGGGACTAGCGGGATTCATGAGCAGTTCTTC. It specifies CASSSLGTSGIHEQFF.

In its sample, this clonotype was seen a few times. The J gene is TRBJ2-7, the V gene TRBV27; D is ambiguous. CDR1 and CDR2 (germline): MNHEY, SMNVEV (reference sequence). The germline V and J ends were trimmed by 8 bases and 3 bases, with 14 bases remaining between them. The CDR3 sequence is 13 residues long. The CDR3: CASGPGSRYEQYF. DNA of the CDR3: TGTGCCAGCGGGCCGGGTTCTCGCTACGAGCAGTACTTC.

The sample holds many counts of this clonotype. The rearrangement links TRBV18 to TRBJ2-7, with 11 bases that match TRBD2. After removal of 3 bases from V and 3 bases from J, the junction contained 4 bases not matched to a gene. The CDR3 contains 15 residues. Germline V gene data show CDR1 as KGHSH and CDR2 as LQKENI. CDR3 amino acids: CASSPQGTSGYEQYF. CDR3 DNA sequence: TGTGCCAGCTCACCTCAAGGGACTAGCGGCTACGAGCAGTACTTC. Together with reference TRBV18 and TRBJ2-7, the CDR3 gives the full variable domain: NAGVMQNPRHLVRRRGQEARLRCSPMKGHSHVYWYRQLPEEGLKFMVYLQKENIIDESGMPKERFSAEFPKEGPSILRIQQVVRGDSAAYFCASSPQGTSGYEQYFGPGTRLTVT.

This clonotype was observed at least ten times. The CDR3 spells CASSFGGRGEQFF. DNA for the CDR3: TGTGCCAGCAGCTTCGGGGGGCGAGGTGAGCAGTTCTTC. The V call is TRBV7-3, the J call TRBJ2-1, with D perhaps TRBD2 (7 bases). Germline CDR1 reads SGHTA; CDR2 reads FQGTGA. The CDR3 is 13 amino acids. The V end lost 3 bases, the J end lost 9 bases, and 12 bases lay between the germline ends.

There are a few counts of this clonotype. This rearrangement joins TRBV6-1 to TRBJ2-5; 9 nucleotides align to TRBD1. Germline CDR1 reads MNHNS; CDR2 reads SASEGT. The CDR3 totals 15 residues. V lost 6 bases to trimming and J lost 7 bases; unmatched junction nucleotides: 12. In DNA, the CDR3 is TGTGCCAGCAGGCCGGGACAGGGATTCTGGGGGACCCAGTACTTC. Translating it yields CASRPGQGFWGTQYF.

The chain recombines TRBV4-2 with TRBJ2-7; weak D call: TRBD1 (6 bases). Trimming took 2 bases from V and 6 from J, leaving 14 bases between them. The CDR3 is 14 residues long. Germline lookup yields CDR1 LGHNA and CDR2 YNFKEQ. This chain's CDR3 is CASSQTTNRAEQYF. The CDR3, as DNA: TGTGCCAGCAGCCAAACTACCAACAGGGCCGAGCAGTACTTC.

This clonotype was counted only a few times. The rearrangement uses TRBV7-8 and TRBJ1-3; D is uncertain. The germline gives CDR1 SGHVS, CDR2 FQNEAQ. The ends were cut back, 2 bases at V and 0 bases at J, with 8 bases in the middle. CDR3 length equals 15 residues. The CDR3 DNA sequence: TGTGCCAGCAGCTTAATGTGGAGCTCTGGAAACACCATATATTTT. It yields the protein CASSLMWSSGNTIYF.

This clonotype was counted ten times or more. CDR3 residues: CASSAPGQGETGELFF. Here the CDR3 DNA reads TGTGCCAGCAGTGCCCCCGGACAGGGCGAAACCGGGGAGCTGTTTTTT. The V call is TRBV2, the J call TRBJ2-2; 8 positions agree with TRBD1. The germline CDR1 and CDR2 sequences are SNHLY and FYNNEI. This CDR3 spans 16 amino acids. V dropped 4 bases and J dropped 5; count of bases not matched to a gene: 9.

This chain joins TRBV7-9 and TRBJ1-1; 7 positions agree with TRBD1. The CDR3 contains 15 residues. Germline CDR1 and CDR2: SEHNR and FQNEAQ (reference sequence). J lost 0 bases, V lost 5 bases, and 6 bases had no gene match. As DNA, the CDR3 is TGTGCCAGCAGCGACGCGACAGGGTTGAACACTGAAGCTTTCTTT. Residues: CASSDATGLNTEAFF.

V usage is TRBV10-3 and J usage is TRBJ1-1; 8 positions agree with TRBD1. The CDR3 has 15 residues. The junction had 3 bases not matched to a gene; V was cut back by 2 bases and J by 1 base. Germline loops: CDR1 ENHRY, CDR2 SYGVKD. The CDR3: CAISEPDRENTEAFF. The CDR3 DNA follows: TGTGCCATCAGTGAGCCGGACAGGGAGAACACTGAAGCTTTCTTT.

Ten or more counts support this clonotype. This chain joins TRBV7-3 and TRBJ2-1; D is unresolved. CDR3 size: 12 residues. From germline, CDR1 is SGHTA and CDR2 FQGTGA. V was shortened by 4 bases and J by 7 bases, with 8 bases between the two germline ends. The CDR3, as DNA: TGTGCCAGCAGCTCTCACGAGAATGAGCAGTTCTTC. Amino acids: CASSSHENEQFF. The full variable domain, completed using reference TRBV7-3 and TRBJ2-1, is GAGVSQTPSNKVTEKGKYVELRCDPISGHTALYWYRQSLGQGPEFLIYFQGTGAADDSGLPNDRFFAVRPEGSVSTLKIQRTERGDSAVYLCASSSHENEQFFGPGTRLTVL.

In this sample, this clonotype turned up many times. The gene calls are TRBV6-1 and TRBJ2-2, with D possibly being TRBD1 (5 bases). Trimming left V 1 base short and J 6 bases short, with 9 bases between. Germline-derived CDR1 and CDR2 are MNHNS and SASEGT. CDR3 length equals 14 residues. The CDR3 sequence is CASSEGAGSGELFF. Here the CDR3 DNA reads TGTGCCAGCAGTGAAGGGGCAGGGTCCGGGGAGCTGTTTTTT.

This chain uses TRBV27 with TRBJ2-6; tentative D call: TRBD1 (7 bases). The V gene's germline CDR1 is MNHEY and CDR2 SMNVEV (reference sequence). V was clipped by 5 bases and J by 2 bases, with 10 bases between them. The CDR3 runs 15 residues. The CDR3: CASSTRGAGANVLTF. CDR3 nucleotide sequence: TGTGCCAGCAGTACCAGGGGGGCTGGGGCCAACGTCCTGACTTTC.

The table lists this clonotype with many counts. The rearrangement joins TRBV12-3 or TRBV12-4 to TRBJ1-4; 8 bases map to TRBD1. V lost 8 bases to trimming and J lost 8 bases; unmatched junction nucleotides: 13. The CDR3 totals 15 residues. Here the CDR3 reads CASGPGQGGREKLFF. In DNA form, the CDR3 reads TGTGCCAGCGGGCCCGGACAGGGTGGTCGGGAAAAACTGTTTTTT.

In this sample, this clonotype turned up many times. The rearrangement links TRBV18 to TRBJ2-7; D might be TRBD2 (5 bases). Germline loops: CDR1 KGHSH, CDR2 LQKENI. The CDR3 spans 11 residues. The V and J ends lost 5 bases and 7 bases respectively, with 9 bases between them. The CDR3: CASSKSGEQYF. The CDR3 nucleotides are TGTGCCAGCTCAAAGTCGGGGGAGCAGTACTTC.